These 30 T cell receptor beta chains were all obtained from the same sample, sequenced in a study of blood T cell repertoires in COVID-19. TCRdb's table, derived via immunoSEQ multiplex PCR, lists solely in-frame clones and lacks some. The sample lists about 170,000 clones; around 80% were seen once. The specimen sequenced was PBMCs or T cells enriched from blood (not recorded which). These receptors were collected from a man aged 45 to 65 who had recovered from COVID-19.

The chain carries TRBV29-1 and TRBJ1-3; 7 bases fit TRBD1. Germline assignment: CDR1 SQVTM and CDR2 ANQGSEA. Trimming took 6 bases from V and 6 from J; bases not matched to a gene: 14. This CDR3 has 15 amino acids. CDR3 bases: TGCAGCGTCAGATATTTACAGGGGTCGGAAAACACCATATATTTT. Its protein product is CSVRYLQGSENTIYF.

The chain is built from TRBV30 and TRBJ1-5; TRBD1 agrees at 7 bases. The trim removed 1 base at V and 2 bases at J, leaving 2 bases unmatched. The CDR3 totals 14 residues. Germline V CDR1 and CDR2: GTSNPN, SVGIG (reference sequence). CDR3 in DNA: TGTGCCTGGAGTGCTGGGACAGGCAATCAGCCCCAGCATTTT. As protein: CAWSAGTGNQPQHF.

This chain uses TRBV9 with TRBJ2-2; 12 positions agree with TRBD2. Germline V gene data show CDR1 as SGDLS and CDR2 as YYNGEE. This CDR3 is 16 amino acids long. The junction had 7 bases not matched to a gene; V was cut back by 4 bases and J by 6 bases. CDR3: CASSSPTSGGPGELFF. DNA of the CDR3: TGTGCCAGCAGCTCACCGACTAGCGGGGGCCCCGGGGAGCTGTTTTTT.

This clone was found once. The chain joins TRBV3-1 (or the pseudogene TRBV3-2) to TRBJ1-1; D is unclear. Germline assignment: CDR1 LGHDT and CDR2 YNNKEL (reference sequence). V was shortened by 4 bases and J by 11 bases, with 17 bases between the two germline ends. This CDR3 is 13 amino acids long. Here the CDR3 reads CASSLEAAATAFF. CDR3 in DNA: TGTGCCAGCAGCCTGGAGGCCGCCGCGACGGCTTTCTTT.

The chain links TRBV29-1 to TRBJ1-2, with 11 bases matching TRBD1. V was pared by 8 bases and J by 8 bases, with 7 bases of the junction left unmatched. This CDR3 has 12 residues. The germline gives CDR1 SQVTM, CDR2 ANQGSEA. This CDR3 is CSIGQGAGGYTF. The CDR3 DNA reads TGCAGCATCGGACAGGGGGCAGGGGGCTACACCTTC.

The chain is built from TRBV2 and TRBJ1-6; no clear D. V lost 7 bases and J 0 bases, leaving 7 bases between the germline ends. Germline V gene sequence: CDR1 SNHLY, CDR2 FYNNEI. The length of the CDR3 is 14 residues. This CDR3 reads CASNRFSYNSPLHF. The CDR3 nucleotides are TGTGCCAGCAACCGGTTCTCCTATAATTCACCCCTCCACTTT.

The chain is built from TRBV11-3 and TRBJ2-3; 14 nucleotides align to TRBD2. V lost 6 bases, J lost 2 bases, and 7 bases stayed unmatched. The length of the CDR3 is 17 residues. Germline V gene data show CDR1 as SGHNT and CDR2 as YENEEA. The CDR3 sequence is CASSPRLAGGLTDTQYF. The CDR3 DNA is TGTGCCAGCAGTCCCAGACTAGCGGGGGGGCTCACAGATACGCAGTATTTT.

This chain links TRBV9 with TRBJ2-1, with 9 nucleotides matching TRBD1. With 4 bases clipped from V and 6 bases from J, the junction kept 5 bases outside the gene matches. Germline CDR1 is SGDLS and CDR2 is YYNGEE. This CDR3 is 14 amino acids long. The CDR3 sequence is CASSPRDRVNEQFF. The CDR3 coding sequence is TGTGCCAGCAGCCCACGGGACAGGGTCAATGAGCAGTTCTTC.

This clone came up once. The chain recombines TRBV19 with TRBJ2-1, with D possibly TRBD1 on 6 matching bases. This CDR3 comprises 17 residues. The germline V and J ends were trimmed by 6 bases and 0 bases, with 18 bases remaining between them. Germline V CDR1 and CDR2: LNHDA, SQIVND (reference sequence). The CDR3 loop is CASSPWGPQSSYNEQFF. CDR3 coding DNA: TGTGCCAGTAGCCCCTGGGGGCCCCAGAGCTCCTACAATGAGCAGTTCTTC.

The genes are TRBV4-1 and TRBJ1-2; no clear D. Germline-derived CDR1 and CDR2 are MGHRA and YSYEKL. V lost 0 bases and J 0 bases, leaving 17 bases between the germline ends. This CDR3 is 18 amino acids long. The CDR3 here is CASSQDVRNPNPNYGYTF. As DNA, the CDR3 is TGCGCCAGCAGCCAAGATGTGAGGAACCCTAATCCTAACTATGGCTACACCTTC.

The rearrangement links TRBV4-1 to TRBJ2-7; 9 bases fit TRBD1. V lost 3 bases to trimming and J lost 0 bases; unmatched junction nucleotides: 9. The germline CDR1 and CDR2 sequences are MGHRA and YSYEKL. This CDR3 has 17 amino acids. The CDR3 bases are TGCGCCAGCAGCCACCTCCTGGGACAGGGAGACTCCTACGAGCAGTACTTC. Its translation is CASSHLLGQGDSYEQYF.

This clone has just one count. The chain has TRBV5-1 and TRBJ2-7; possible D gene TRBD1, 6 bases. This CDR3 is built from 13 residues. CDR1 and CDR2 (germline): SGHRS, YFSETQ. Trimming took off 4 bases at V and 3 bases at J, with 11 bases between the two ends. CDR3: CASSPGHVYEQYF. The CDR3 DNA follows: TGCGCCAGCAGCCCGGGACACGTCTACGAGCAGTACTTC.

V gene TRBV9 combines with J gene TRBJ2-2, with D possibly being TRBD2 (6 bases). V lost 0 bases to trimming and J lost 5 bases, with 17 bases between them. Germline CDR1 and CDR2: SGDLS and YYNGEE. CDR3 length: 17 residues. The chain's CDR3 is CASSVDPGLGGTGELFF. DNA for the CDR3: TGTGCCAGCAGCGTAGATCCGGGCCTGGGGGGAACCGGGGAGCTGTTTTTT.

This chain joins TRBV4-3 and TRBJ1-2, with 7 bases lining up with TRBD1. CDR1 is LGHNA, CDR2 YSLEER, per germline. The CDR3 has 13 residues. V gave up 8 bases and J gave up 6 bases; unmatched junction bases: 9. CDR3 protein: CASRVRGIDGYTF. Here the CDR3 DNA reads TGCGCCAGCCGGGTCAGGGGGATTGATGGCTACACCTTC.

The rearrangement joins TRBV6-5 to TRBJ2-4, with 7 bases matching TRBD1. Germline V lookup: CDR1 MNHEY, CDR2 SVGAGI. After removal of 4 bases from V and 0 bases from J, the junction contained 3 bases not matched to a gene. This CDR3 contains 15 residues. CDR3 sequence (DNA): TGTGCCAGCAGTTCGGGACAGTTAGCCAAAAACATTCAGTACTTC. It yields the protein CASSSGQLAKNIQYF.

This chain links TRBV5-3 with TRBJ1-2, with D perhaps matching TRBD1 (6 bases). TRBV5-3 is assigned to the ORF class and has an uncertain function. The V end lost 3 bases, the J end lost 1 base, and 7 bases lay between the germline ends. This CDR3 comprises 13 residues. In nucleotides, the CDR3 is TGTGCCAGAAGCTCACAGGGTAACTATGGCTACACCTTC. Protein sequence: CARSSQGNYGYTF.

The rearrangement links TRBV5-1 to TRBJ2-5, with 10 bases that match TRBD2. This CDR3 has 15 residues. CDR1 is SGHRS and CDR2 is YFSETQ in the germline V gene. V shed 7 bases, J shed 2 bases, and the junction held 8 bases outside the gene matches. In nucleotides, the CDR3 is TGCGCCAGCCGTTCAGGACTAGCGGCTCAAGAGACCCAGTACTTC. Residues: CASRSGLAAQETQYF.

The rearrangement links TRBV6-5 to TRBJ1-5; D is possibly TRBD1 (6 bases). V shed 4 bases and J shed 6 bases, with 10 bases lying between them. Germline V gene data show CDR1 as MNHEY and CDR2 as SVGAGI. CDR3 length: 13 amino acids. The CDR3 bases are TGTGCCAGCAGTTTCGACAGGACTCAGCCCCAGCATTTT. Its translation is CASSFDRTQPQHF.

The chain combines TRBV7-8 with TRBJ1-2; TRBD1 matches 8 bases. J lost 4 bases, V lost 5 bases, and 9 bases had no gene match. The CDR3 spans 15 residues. Germline assignment: CDR1 SGHVS and CDR2 FQNEAQ. As DNA, the CDR3 is TGTGCCAGCAGCGTCCAGGGGACAGGCCTCTATGGCTACACCTTC. Encoded protein: CASSVQGTGLYGYTF.

The chain employs TRBV3-1 (or the pseudogene TRBV3-2) and TRBJ2-5, with a weak D call TRBD1 (6 bases). Between the trimmed V and J ends, which lost 4 bases and 7 bases, there was a span of 19 bases. This CDR3 is built from 15 residues. Per germline, CDR1 LGHDT and CDR2 YNNKEL (reference sequence). Here the CDR3 reads CASSPSEGRGGTQYF. CDR3 sequence (DNA): TGTGCCAGCAGCCCTTCCGAGGGCCGAGGGGGGACCCAGTACTTC.

The J gene is TRBJ1-2, the V gene TRBV23-1; a weak D match, TRBD1 (5 bases). TRBV23-1 belongs to the ORF category, with a function that is uncertain. Trimming shortened V by 8 bases and J by 8 bases, and 18 bases separated the two germline ends. This CDR3 is built from 13 residues. The CDR3 DNA sequence: TGCGCCAGCTCCCACCCCCAGGGTTGCGGCTACACCTTC. As protein: CASSHPQGCGYTF.

The chain uses TRBV11-2 and TRBJ2-3; tentative D call: TRBD1 (8 bases). The CDR3 sequence is 15 residues long. The V end lost 4 bases, the J end lost 11 bases, and 22 bases lay between the germline ends. Germline CDR1 is SGHAT and CDR2 is FQNNGV. This CDR3 is CASSSSTGEGTRQYF. CDR3 sequence (DNA): TGTGCCAGCAGCTCCTCGACAGGGGAGGGCACGCGGCAGTATTTT.

The chain uses TRBV7-3 and TRBJ1-1; D may be TRBD1 (5 bases). The CDR3 is 15 amino acids. Per germline, CDR1 SGHTA and CDR2 FQGTGA. V shed 2 bases and J shed 3 bases, with 13 bases lying between them. The CDR3 DNA reads TGTGCCAGCAGCTTATTGGGGCCCCTAGACACTGAAGCTTTCTTT. Translated, it gives CASSLLGPLDTEAFF.

The chain has TRBV3-1 (or the pseudogene TRBV3-2) and TRBJ2-3; D is unresolved. V was trimmed by 4 bases and J by 6 bases, leaving 8 bases between them. Germline CDR1 is LGHDT and CDR2 is YNNKEL (reference sequence). The CDR3 loop spans 12 amino acids. DNA of the CDR3: TGTGCCAGCAGCCCTCTTGCGGATACGCAGTATTTT. Its translation: CASSPLADTQYF.

The rearrangement links TRBV5-4 to TRBJ1-5, with TRBD1 matching over 7 bases. The CDR3 is 15 residues long. The germline V gene has CDR1 SGHNT and CDR2 YYREEE (reference sequence). V dropped 4 bases and J dropped 6; count of bases not matched to a gene: 10. This CDR3 reads CASSPTPGQSQPQHF. The CDR3 DNA reads as TGTGCCAGCAGCCCAACCCCGGGACAGAGTCAGCCCCAGCATTTT.

V and J are TRBV5-1 and TRBJ1-1, with D perhaps TRBD1 (5 bases). The CDR3 sequence is 14 residues long. Germline assignment: CDR1 SGHRS and CDR2 YFSETQ. Trimming stripped 0 bases from V and 1 base from J, with 7 bases between. The CDR3 loop reads CASSLDRPNTEAFF. Here the CDR3 DNA reads TGCGCCAGCAGCTTGGACAGGCCGAACACTGAAGCTTTCTTT.

This chain links TRBV9 with TRBJ2-7, with a weak D call TRBD1 (6 bases). Trimming stripped 4 bases from V and 3 bases from J, with 20 bases between. The length of the CDR3 is 16 residues. Per germline, CDR1 SGDLS and CDR2 YYNGEE. CDR3 DNA: TGTGCCAGCAGCCCCGAGGGTGGTCAGGGGAGCTACGAGCAGTACTTC. Protein sequence: CASSPEGGQGSYEQYF.

CDR3 region: CASSAGNARQYF. Written as DNA, the CDR3 is TGTGCCAGCAGCGCGGGGAACGCTAGGCAGTACTTC. V usage is TRBV7-9 and J usage is TRBJ2-7; tentative D call: TRBD2 (6 bases). The CDR3 spans 12 residues. Germline loops: CDR1 SEHNR, CDR2 FQNEAQ (reference sequence). The V gene lost 5 bases and the J gene lost 9 bases, with 14 bases spanning the gap. Combining the CDR3 with reference TRBV7-9 and TRBJ2-7 gives the whole variable domain DTGVSQNPRHKITKRGQNVTFRCDPISEHNRLYWYRQTLGQGPEFLTYFQNEAQLEKSRLLSDRFSAERPKGSFSTLEIQRTEQGDSAMYLCASSAGNARQYFGPGTRLTVT.

The rearrangement uses TRBV4-3 and TRBJ1-5, with 8 bases aligning to TRBD1. The CDR3 is 17 amino acids. V dropped 0 bases and J dropped 7; count of bases not matched to a gene: 11. Germline CDR1 is LGHNA and CDR2 is YSLEER. CDR3 in amino acids: CASSQDFTSGGRQPQHF. CDR3 nucleotide sequence: TGCGCCAGCAGCCAAGACTTTACCTCAGGGGGCAGGCAGCCCCAGCATTTT.

This rearrangement joins TRBV6-5 to TRBJ1-4, with D unresolved. V was pared by 8 bases and J by 7 bases, with 5 bases between. The germline CDR1 and CDR2 sequences are MNHEY and SVGAGI. The CDR3 consists of 10 residues. In DNA, the CDR3 is TGTGCCAGCCTACTTGAAAAACTGTTTTTT. This codes for CASLLEKLFF.